This TCR beta chain was documented in a study of shared clonotypes between healthy human individuals. Study-wide findings and caveats: The generation probabilities recorded for non-shared clonotypes fell below those of clonotypes shared by all four donors.

V was pared by 3 bases and J by 2 bases, with 4 bases of the junction left unmatched. Germline loops: CDR1 LNHNV, CDR2 YYDKDF (reference sequence). The CDR3 has 14 amino acids. Concerning this clone: Its antigen is unknown.

The assay was immunoSEQ multiplex PCR, and TCRdb's table has in-frame clones only and misses some. The table records 2 million to 2.5 million clones, around 95% of them present only once. The receptor comes from a young man in good health. Sequenced: naive CD4+ T cells sorted from blood. Subset: CD45RA+ positively selected. The chain couples TRBV15 to TRBJ2-7, with 7 bases lining up with TRBD1. Here the CDR3 DNA reads TGTGCCACCAGCAGGGCCGGGACAGCCTACGAGCAGTACTTC. Translating it yields CATSRAGTAYEQYF. The full variable domain, in which reference TRBV15 and TRBJ2-7 provide the parts outside the CDR3, is DAMVIQNPRYQVTQFGKPVTLSCSQTLNHNVMYWYQQKSSQAPKLLFHYYDKDFNNEADTPDNFQSRRPNTSFCFLDIRSPGLGDTAMYLCATSRAGTAYEQYFGPGTRLTVT.